This TCR beta chain was sequenced in a study of graft-versus-host responses after intestinal transplantation. Background on the study: Grafts were multivisceral, liver-intestinal, or isolated intestinal. Induction using anti-thymocyte globulin, followed by tacrolimus and steroids for roughly 3 years, was given to all recipients. Study-wide results and limits: Marrow from the recipient contained GvH clones, some of which had appeared first in ileum or blood. Patients who carried graft-donor T cell macrochimerism also had high graft-versus-host to host-versus-graft clonal ratios in their allografts.

Details on this clone: As yet, its antigen is unknown.

Produced via immunoSEQ multiplex PCR; TCRdb's table is partial and in-frame only. The repertoire holds roughly 62,000 clones, with around 91% as singletons. The TCR comes from a human patient who received an intestinal transplant, so some T cells may come from the graft donor. The specimen comprised PBMCs, sampled around 120 days after intestinal transplantation.

The CDR3 DNA is TGTGCCAGCAGTTTATCGATTTTGGATGAGCAGTTCTTC. Translating gives CASSLSILDEQFF. V and J are TRBV28 and TRBJ2-1; D remains unclear. Germline values: CDR1 MDHEN, CDR2 SYDVKM. This CDR3 is 13 amino acids long. V was cut by 1 base and J by 8 bases, with 9 bases left in between.